This T cell receptor (beta chain) was observed in a study of early T cells in non-severe SARS-CoV-2 infection. Notes on the study in general: Matching with VDJdb favored anti-spike CD8 responses (missing private and CD4 specificities).

Attachment of unique molecular identifiers was made to individual cDNA molecules. TCRdb called the 5' RACE reads again in MiXCR, with one record for every CDR3 protein. The data hold more than 85,000 distinct CDR3 sequences, with around 12% observed a single time. Note on this clonotype: Its specificity is unknown.

The CDR3 consists of 16 residues. From germline, CDR1 is SGHRS and CDR2 YFSETQ. The J segment lost 2 bases and the V segment lost 6 bases, leaving 8 bases of the junction unmatched. Sequences were derived from whole blood, sampled at baseline. This chain links TRBV5-1 with TRBJ2-5; 12 bases match TRBD2. The sequence was collected from an adult who was a healthcare worker with PCR-confirmed SARS-CoV-2 infection or an uninfected control (not recorded which). The CDR3 here is CASTYPLAGGQETQYF. The CDR3 DNA follows: TGCGCCAGCACCTACCCGCTAGCGGGGGGGCAAGAGACCCAGTACTTC.